The clone carrying this T cell receptor (beta chain) was seen a single time. The record originates from a study of blood T cell repertoires in COVID-19. Background on the study: PBMCs, B-cell-depleted T cells, or T cells were the source of the cDNA or gDNA that made up the material.

The CDR3 extends over 13 amino acids. CDR1 is MNHEY, CDR2 SVGAGI, per germline. Trimming removed 0 bases from V and 7 bases from J, with 10 bases in between. Repertoires were generated with immunoSEQ multiplex PCR, while TCRdb's copy carries only in-frame clones and drops some. The data hold roughly 190,000 clones, with more than 75% observed a single time. The source is a human donor in a cohort sampled during active COVID-19. The sample consisted of peripheral blood. J is TRBJ2-7 and V is TRBV6-5, with TRBD2 as a possible D gene (6 bases). CDR3 sequence reads: CASSYSLGREQYF. For the CDR3, the DNA is TGTGCCAGCAGTTACTCCTTGGGGAGGGAGCAGTACTTC.